The 28 T cell receptor beta chains below all came from one sample that was sequenced in a study of blood T cell repertoires in COVID-19. Only in-frame clones appear in the TCRdb table, and some are missing; sequencing was by immunoSEQ multiplex PCR. The sample holds a few hundred thousand clones, about 85% seen once. Sequences were obtained from peripheral blood. The origin of the receptors is a man younger than 35 with active or convalescent COVID-19.

This rearrangement joins TRBV9 to TRBJ2-7, with a weak D call TRBD2 (5 bases). Germline V gene data show CDR1 as SGDLS and CDR2 as YYNGEE. There are 18 residues in the CDR3. V was trimmed by 0 bases and J by 2 bases, leaving 21 bases between them. The CDR3 loop is CASSVGVRGMSTTYEQYF. DNA for the CDR3: TGTGCCAGCAGCGTAGGAGTCCGGGGTATGAGTACAACCTACGAGCAGTACTTC.

The chain has TRBV11-2 and TRBJ2-7; D unresolved. CDR1 and CDR2 from the germline V gene are SGHAT and FQNNGV. With 7 bases removed from V and 2 bases from J, the gap between germline ends came to 15 bases. The CDR3 runs to 14 residues. The CDR3 DNA sequence: TGTGCCAGCACCCCGCTCCCCCTAACCTACGAGCAGTACTTC. Translating it yields CASTPLPLTYEQYF.

This chain's CDR3 is CASSLARGGNTEAFF. The CDR3 coding sequence is TGTGCCAGCAGCTTAGCGCGAGGGGGGAACACTGAAGCTTTCTTT. V gene TRBV7-8 combines with J gene TRBJ1-1; possible D gene TRBD1, 6 bases. Between the trimmed V and J ends, which lost 0 bases and 1 base, there was a span of 9 bases. From germline, CDR1 is SGHVS and CDR2 FQNEAQ. The CDR3 sequence is 15 residues long. Full variable domain (missing parts from reference TRBV7-8 and TRBJ1-1): GAGVSQSPRYKVAKRGQDVALRCDPISGHVSLFWYQQALGQGPEFLTYFQNEAQLDKSGLPSDRFFAERPEGSVSTLKIQRTQQEDSAVYLCASSLARGGNTEAFFGQGTRLTVV.

This clone was seen more than once but under ten times. The chain joins TRBV7-8 to TRBJ1-1, with 7 bases lining up with TRBD1. The CDR3 extends over 16 amino acids. Per the germline V gene, CDR1 is SGHVS and CDR2 is FQNEAQ. The ends lost 4 bases at V and 0 bases at J; junction bases unmatched: 8. CDR3 bases: TGTGCCAGCAGCTCGAGACCACAGGGGATGAACACTGAAGCTTTCTTT. Its protein product is CASSSRPQGMNTEAFF.

The chain recombines TRBV13 with TRBJ2-1; D uncertain. Trimming left V 5 bases short and J 5 bases short, with 7 bases between. The CDR3 spans 12 residues. The germline V gene encodes CDR1 PRHDT and CDR2 FYEKMQ (reference sequence). The CDR3 sequence is CASSTRDNEQFF. The CDR3, as DNA: TGTGCCAGCAGCACCCGGGACAATGAGCAGTTCTTC.

This clone came up a few times. The chain combines TRBV30 with TRBJ1-5; 7 bases are shared with TRBD1. Losses at the gene ends were 2 bases for V and 6 bases for J; bases not matched to a gene: 7. Germline V gene lookup returns CDR1 GTSNPN and CDR2 SVGIG (reference sequence). CDR3 length equals 14 residues. The CDR3 loop reads CAWSQGSGGQPQHF. Written as DNA, the CDR3 is TGTGCCTGGAGTCAGGGGTCAGGGGGTCAGCCCCAGCATTTT.

DNA for the CDR3: TGTGCCAGCAGCCCCGGAACGGCGGGGGAGCAGTACTTC. Translation gives CASSPGTAGEQYF. The chain carries TRBV9 and TRBJ2-7; tentative D call: TRBD2 (6 bases). Germline values: CDR1 SGDLS, CDR2 YYNGEE. V was trimmed by 4 bases and J by 7 bases, leaving 15 bases between them. The CDR3 contains 13 residues. The full variable domain, its missing parts supplied by reference TRBV9 and TRBJ2-7, is DSGVTQTPKHLITATGQRVTLRCSPRSGDLSVYWYQQSLDQGLQFLIQYYNGEERAKGNILERFSAQQFPDLHSELNLSSLELGDSALYFCASSPGTAGEQYFGPGTRLTVT.

The chain employs TRBV7-2 and TRBJ1-6, with D possibly TRBD1 on 5 matching bases. The CDR3 length is 15 residues. V shed 2 bases and J shed 7 bases, with 12 bases lying between them. Looked up from germline, CDR1 is SGHTA and CDR2 is FQGNSA. For the CDR3, the DNA is TGTGCCAGCAGCTTACCCGGGACTTGGAATTCACCCCTCCACTTT. This sequence encodes CASSLPGTWNSPLHF.

There are a few counts of this clone. The rearrangement joins TRBV30 to TRBJ1-1, with a possible D match to TRBD1 (6 bases). The V end lost 0 bases, the J end lost 4 bases, and 9 bases lay between the germline ends. The CDR3 loop spans 13 amino acids. Germline CDR1 is GTSNPN and CDR2 is SVGIG (reference sequence). CDR3 coding DNA: TGTGCCTGGAGTGTTGACAGGTTCACTGAAGCTTTCTTT. It encodes CAWSVDRFTEAFF. The full variable domain, its missing parts supplied by reference TRBV30 and TRBJ1-1, is SQTIHQWPATLVQPVGSPLSLECTVEGTSNPNLYWYRQAAGRGLQLLFYSVGIGQISSEVPQNLSASRPQDRQFILSSKKLLLSDSGFYLCAWSVDRFTEAFFGQGTRLTVV.

This clone has more than one count but fewer than ten. The V call is TRBV27, the J call TRBJ2-2; D is undetermined. Trimming shortened V by 5 bases and J by 4 bases, and 2 bases separated the two germline ends. Germline values: CDR1 MNHEY, CDR2 SMNVEV (reference sequence). CDR3 length: 11 amino acids. The CDR3 region is CASSRTGELFF. The CDR3 nucleotides read TGTGCCAGCAGTCGCACCGGGGAGCTGTTTTTT.

This chain uses TRBV18 with TRBJ1-2; D ambiguous. V lost 4 bases and J lost 10, with 16 bases in between. Germline values: CDR1 KGHSH, CDR2 LQKENI. The CDR3 loop spans 13 amino acids. CDR3 protein: CASSQISTEDYTF. The CDR3 DNA reads as TGTGCCAGCTCACAGATATCAACGGAGGACTACACCTTC.

The chain combines TRBV28 with TRBJ2-7; D gene ambiguous. This CDR3 is built from 13 residues. CDR1 and CDR2 from the germline V gene are MDHEN and SYDVKM. Trimming stripped 4 bases from V and 3 bases from J, with 10 bases between. CDR3 bases: TGTGCCAGCAGTTCGTCCCCTATCTACGAGCAGTACTTC. This codes for CASSSSPIYEQYF. The full variable domain, completed using reference TRBV28 and TRBJ2-7, is DVKVTQSSRYLVKRTGEKVFLECVQDMDHENMFWYRQDPGLGLRLIYFSYDVKMKEKGDIPEGYSVSREKKERFSLILESASTNQTSMYLCASSSSPIYEQYFGPGTRLTVT.

V and J are TRBV19 and TRBJ2-1; 9 nucleotides line up with TRBD2. The ends lost 3 bases at V and 7 bases at J; junction bases unmatched: 7. Germline lookup yields CDR1 LNHDA and CDR2 SQIVND (reference sequence). This CDR3 has 15 amino acids. CDR3 residues: CASSMFSGGQNEQFF. DNA for the CDR3: TGTGCCAGTAGTATGTTCAGCGGGGGGCAAAATGAGCAGTTCTTC. Complete variable domain (other parts from reference TRBV19 and TRBJ2-1): DGGITQSPKYLFRKEGQNVTLSCEQNLNHDAMYWYRQDPGQGLRLIYYSQIVNDFQKGDIAEGYSVSREKKESFPLTVTSAQKNPTAFYLCASSMFSGGQNEQFFGPGTRLTVL.

In this sample, this clone turned up once. The chain uses TRBV28 and TRBJ1-1; D possibly corresponds to TRBD1 (6 bases). The ends were cut back, 3 bases at V and 8 bases at J, with 16 bases in the middle. Per germline, CDR1 MDHEN and CDR2 SYDVKM. There are 14 residues in the CDR3. The CDR3 loop reads CASSLTGGRNEAFF. The CDR3 DNA reads TGTGCCAGCAGTTTGACAGGCGGAAGAAACGAAGCTTTCTTT.

This clone was observed a single time. The rearrangement joins TRBV11-2 to TRBJ2-7, with 8 bases aligning to TRBD1. Germline CDR1 and CDR2: SGHAT and FQNNGV. J was trimmed by 2 bases and V by 3 bases; bases with no gene match: 3. CDR3 length: 14 amino acids. This CDR3 reads CASSFGQGPYEQYF. CDR3 DNA: TGTGCCAGCAGCTTTGGACAGGGTCCCTACGAGCAGTACTTC.

The chain carries TRBV6-2 or TRBV6-3 and TRBJ2-3; D remains unclear. The V end lost 6 bases, the J end lost 3 bases, and 4 bases lay between the germline ends. The CDR3 contains 11 residues. Per germline, CDR1 MNHEY and CDR2 SVGEGT. The CDR3 DNA follows: TGTGCCAGCAGCACTACAGATACGCAGTATTTT. The encoded protein is CASSTTDTQYF.

The chain couples TRBV5-1 to TRBJ1-1; 9 bases agree with TRBD1. Germline V lookup: CDR1 SGHRS, CDR2 YFSETQ. The CDR3 has 18 residues. J lost 5 bases, V lost 4 bases, and 18 bases had no gene match. The CDR3 region is CASSRNPGQGPRGTEAFF. In nucleotides, the CDR3 is TGCGCCAGCAGCCGCAATCCCGGACAGGGGCCGAGAGGTACTGAAGCTTTCTTT.

V is TRBV24-1 and J is TRBJ2-2; 9 bases fit TRBD1. V lost 4 bases to trimming and J lost 5 bases; unmatched junction nucleotides: 7. Germline-derived CDR1 and CDR2 are KGHDR and SFDVKD. This CDR3 is built from 16 residues. The CDR3 reads CATSDQQGARTGELFF. CDR3 coding DNA: TGTGCCACCAGTGACCAACAGGGGGCAAGGACCGGGGAGCTGTTTTTT.

This rearrangement joins TRBV29-1 to TRBJ2-3; TRBD2 matches at 7 bases. The V gene end was trimmed by 3 bases and the J gene end by 3 bases; junction bases not matched to a gene: 12. CDR1 SQVTM and CDR2 ANQGSEA come from the germline V gene. The CDR3 consists of 16 residues. CDR3 protein: CSVDNGAGVGTDTQYF. CDR3 sequence (DNA): TGCAGCGTTGATAATGGGGCGGGAGTAGGTACAGATACGCAGTATTTT.

V is TRBV4-3 and J is TRBJ1-4, with 7 nucleotides matching TRBD1. The V segment lost 3 bases and the J segment 3 bases; nucleotides outside the gene matches: 4. This CDR3 spans 15 amino acids. Germline V gene data show CDR1 as LGHNA and CDR2 as YSLEER. CDR3 amino acids: CASSQEGAANEKLFF. Here the CDR3 DNA reads TGCGCCAGCAGCCAGGAGGGGGCAGCTAATGAAAAACTGTTTTTT.

V is TRBV29-1 and J is TRBJ2-1, with a possible D match to TRBD1 (6 bases). V shed 4 bases and J shed 0 bases, with 13 bases lying between them. The CDR3 extends over 15 amino acids. Germline values: CDR1 SQVTM, CDR2 ANQGSEA. In DNA, the CDR3 is TGCAGCGTTGCGTGGAACAGGGTCTCCTACAATGAGCAGTTCTTC. Translated: CSVAWNRVSYNEQFF.

The chain couples TRBV4-2 to TRBJ1-1; D is perhaps TRBD1 (6 bases). The germline CDR1 and CDR2 sequences are LGHNA and YNFKEQ. Trimming removed 4 bases at V and 6 bases at J, with 12 bases between. The CDR3 spans 13 residues. CDR3 in DNA: TGTGCCAGCAGCCCCCGGGACACGGCTGAAGCTTTCTTT. It codes for CASSPRDTAEAFF.

This chain joins TRBV7-9 and TRBJ2-7, with 8 bases that match TRBD1. The length of the CDR3 is 15 residues. Germline V gives CDR1 SEHNR, CDR2 FQNEAQ (reference sequence). The junction had 11 bases not matched to a gene; V was cut back by 1 base and J by 9 bases. CDR3 region: CASSLGTGNVQVQYF. The CDR3 region has the DNA TGTGCCAGCAGCTTAGGGACAGGGAACGTTCAGGTGCAGTACTTC.

The chain links TRBV28 to TRBJ1-1; D is unclear. Trimming took 6 bases from V and 11 from J, leaving 16 bases between them. CDR1 is MDHEN and CDR2 is SYDVKM in the germline V gene. The CDR3 contains 12 residues. The CDR3 is CASSPGSPGAFF. For the CDR3, the DNA is TGTGCCAGCAGCCCCGGTTCTCCCGGGGCTTTCTTT.

The CDR3 region is CASSHPTGTGRNTEAFF. The CDR3, as DNA: TGTGCCAGCAGCCACCCTACCGGGACAGGGAGGAACACTGAAGCTTTCTTT. The chain links TRBV4-2 to TRBJ1-1, with TRBD1 matching 9 bases. Germline CDR1 and CDR2: LGHNA and YNFKEQ. Losses at the gene ends were 3 bases for V and 1 base for J; bases not matched to a gene: 9. This CDR3 comprises 17 residues.

The rearrangement joins TRBV10-3 to TRBJ1-3, with D perhaps matching TRBD1 (5 bases). In germline, CDR1 is ENHRY, CDR2 SYGVKD. Trimming removed 8 bases from V and 0 bases from J, with 8 bases in between. The CDR3 has 13 amino acids. The CDR3 loop reads CAIGAFSGNTIYF. The CDR3 bases are TGTGCCATCGGGGCCTTCTCTGGAAACACCATATATTTT.

This clone was counted only a few times. This chain uses TRBV5-4 with TRBJ1-1; 8 nucleotides agree with TRBD1. From germline, CDR1 is SGHNT and CDR2 YYREEE (reference sequence). The CDR3 is 14 residues long. V gave up 4 bases and J gave up 2 bases; unmatched junction bases: 4. Here the CDR3 DNA reads TGTGCCAGCAGCGCGACAGGGGACAACACTGAAGCTTTCTTT. Its protein is CASSATGDNTEAFF. Full variable domain (remainder filled in from reference TRBV5-4 and TRBJ1-1): ETGVTQSPTHLIKTRGQQVTLRCSSQSGHNTVSWYQQALGQGPQFIFQYYREEENGRGNFPPRFSGLQFPNYSSELNVNALELDDSALYLCASSATGDNTEAFFGQGTRLTVV.

The CDR3 loop reads CASSTQGGNQPQHF. The DNA of the CDR3 is TGTGCCAGTAGTACACAGGGGGGCAATCAGCCCCAGCATTTT. J is TRBJ1-5 and V is TRBV19; 8 nucleotides align to TRBD1. V lost 4 bases to trimming and J lost 2 bases; unmatched junction nucleotides: 1. The CDR3 is made up of 14 amino acids. The germline CDR1 and CDR2 sequences are LNHDA and SQIVND (reference sequence).